This record concerns one TCR beta chain sequence. Produced via immunoSEQ multiplex PCR; TCRdb's table is partial and in-frame only. The data show about 2.2 million clones, more than 85% seen once. As defined, naive CD8 cells were CD45RO-negative and positively selected for CCR7, with terminally differentiated effector memory CD45RA+ cells excluded. The study enrolled healthy HIV-negative adults without recent acute infections or vaccinations as donors. This specimen belongs to a study of shared clonotypes between healthy human individuals. Germline V gives CDR1 SEHNR, CDR2 FQNEAQ (reference sequence). This CDR3 has 15 residues. Trimming left V 6 bases short and J 4 bases short, with 15 bases between.

The source of this sequence is a young man in good health. Some clones in this sample may be carry-over from other donors' samples. The genes are TRBV7-9 and TRBJ2-2; D is undetermined. The sequenced material came from naive CD8+ T cells from PBMCs. Here the CDR3 reads CASSPKWSTTGELFF. The CDR3 DNA reads as TGTGCCAGCAGTCCTAAGTGGTCCACCACCGGGGAGCTGTTTTTT.